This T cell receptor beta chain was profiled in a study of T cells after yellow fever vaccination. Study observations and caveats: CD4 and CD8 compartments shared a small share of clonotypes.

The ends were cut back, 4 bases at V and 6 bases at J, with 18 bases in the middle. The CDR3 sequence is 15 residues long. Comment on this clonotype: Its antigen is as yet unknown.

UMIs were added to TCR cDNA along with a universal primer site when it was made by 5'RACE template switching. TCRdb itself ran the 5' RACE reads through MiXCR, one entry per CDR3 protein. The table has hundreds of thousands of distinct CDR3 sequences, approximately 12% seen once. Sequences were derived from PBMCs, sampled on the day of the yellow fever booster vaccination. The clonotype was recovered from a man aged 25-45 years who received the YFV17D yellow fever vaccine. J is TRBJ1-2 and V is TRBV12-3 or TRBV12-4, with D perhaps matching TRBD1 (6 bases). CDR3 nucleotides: TGTGCCAGCAGTTATAATCAGGGGCGGGGGGATGGCTACACCTTC. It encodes CASSYNQGRGDGYTF.